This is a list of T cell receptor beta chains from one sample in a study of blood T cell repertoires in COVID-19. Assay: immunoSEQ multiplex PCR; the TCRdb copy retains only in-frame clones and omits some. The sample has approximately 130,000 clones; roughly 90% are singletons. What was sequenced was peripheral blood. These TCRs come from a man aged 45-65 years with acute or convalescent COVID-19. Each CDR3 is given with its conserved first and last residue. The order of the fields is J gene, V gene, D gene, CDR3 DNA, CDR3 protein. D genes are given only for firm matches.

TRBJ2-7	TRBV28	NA	TGTGCCAGCAGTTCCCCAATGTGGATGGAGGGGTCGAGCTCCTACGAGCAGTACTTC	CASSSPMWMEGSSSYEQYF
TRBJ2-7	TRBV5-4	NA	TGTGCCAGCAGCGGAACAGGGACCGGCTCCTACGAGCAGTACTTC	CASSGTGTGSYEQYF
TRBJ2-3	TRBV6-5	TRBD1	TGTGCCAGCAGGCGGGACAGGGGGCAGACAGATACGCAGTATTTT	CASRRDRGQTDTQYF
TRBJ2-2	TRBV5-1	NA	TGCGCCAGCAGCTTGGGGGGGACAACGGGCACCGGGGAGCTGTTTTTT	CASSLGGTTGTGELFF
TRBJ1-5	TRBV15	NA	TGTGCCACCAGCCCAGACGGGGGTCGCAATCAGCCCCAGCATTTT	CATSPDGGRNQPQHF
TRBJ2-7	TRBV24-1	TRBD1	TGTGCCACCAGTGATTCCGGGACAGGGACCGGCTACGAGCAGTACTTC	CATSDSGTGTGYEQYF
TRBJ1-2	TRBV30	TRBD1	TGTGCCCGACGGACAGGGGATGGCTACACCTTC	CARRTGDGYTF
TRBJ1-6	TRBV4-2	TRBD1	TGTGCCAGCAGCCTCGACGGACAGGGGGCTGGATCACCCCTCCACTTT	CASSLDGQGAGSPLHF
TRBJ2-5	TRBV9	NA	TGTGCCAGCAGCGTAGCTACGAGTAGCGGCTTCCCCGAGACCCAGTACTTC	CASSVATSSGFPETQYF
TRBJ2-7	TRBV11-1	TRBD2	TGTGCCAGCAGCTTAGAGGCGGGAGGCCTCACCTACGAGCAGTACTTC	CASSLEAGGLTYEQYF